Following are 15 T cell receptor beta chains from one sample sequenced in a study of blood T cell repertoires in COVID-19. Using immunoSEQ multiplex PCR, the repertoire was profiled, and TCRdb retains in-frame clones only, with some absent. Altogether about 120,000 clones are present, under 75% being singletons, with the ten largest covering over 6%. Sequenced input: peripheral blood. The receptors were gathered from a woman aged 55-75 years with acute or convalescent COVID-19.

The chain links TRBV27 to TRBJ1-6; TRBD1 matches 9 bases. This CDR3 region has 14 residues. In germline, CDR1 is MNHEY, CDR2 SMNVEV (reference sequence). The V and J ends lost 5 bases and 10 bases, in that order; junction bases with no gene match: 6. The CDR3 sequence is CASSATGGQSPLHF. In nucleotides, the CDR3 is TGTGCCAGCAGTGCCACAGGGGGCCAGTCACCCCTCCACTTT.

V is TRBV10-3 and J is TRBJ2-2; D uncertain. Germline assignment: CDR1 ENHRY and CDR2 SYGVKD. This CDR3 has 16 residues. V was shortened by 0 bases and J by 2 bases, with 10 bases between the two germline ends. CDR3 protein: CAISESSGFNTGELFF. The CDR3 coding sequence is TGTGCCATCAGTGAGTCGTCCGGGTTTAACACCGGGGAGCTGTTTTTT.

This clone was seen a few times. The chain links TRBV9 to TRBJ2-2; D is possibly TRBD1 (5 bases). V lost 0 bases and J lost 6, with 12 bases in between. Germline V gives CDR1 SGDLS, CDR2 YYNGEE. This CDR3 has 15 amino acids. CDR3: CASSVETQVPGELFF. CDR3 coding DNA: TGTGCCAGCAGCGTAGAAACACAGGTCCCCGGGGAGCTGTTTTTT.

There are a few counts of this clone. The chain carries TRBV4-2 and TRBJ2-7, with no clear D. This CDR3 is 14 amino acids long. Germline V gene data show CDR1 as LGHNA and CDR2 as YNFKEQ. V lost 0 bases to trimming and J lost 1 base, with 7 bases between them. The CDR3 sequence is CASSQDRLSYEQYF. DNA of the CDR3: TGTGCCAGCAGCCAAGACAGGTTATCCTACGAGCAGTACTTC.

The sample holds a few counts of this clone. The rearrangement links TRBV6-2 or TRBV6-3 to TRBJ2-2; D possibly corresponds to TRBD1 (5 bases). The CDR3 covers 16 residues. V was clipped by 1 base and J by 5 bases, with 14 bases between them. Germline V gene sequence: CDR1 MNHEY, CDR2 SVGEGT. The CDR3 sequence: CASSYFRSRGTGELFF. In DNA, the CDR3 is TGTGCCAGCAGTTACTTCAGGAGTAGGGGAACCGGGGAGCTGTTTTTT.

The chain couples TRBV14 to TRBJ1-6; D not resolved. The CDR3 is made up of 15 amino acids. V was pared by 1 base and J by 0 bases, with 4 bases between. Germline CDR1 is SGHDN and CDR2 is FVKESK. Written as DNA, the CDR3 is TGTGCCAGCAGCCAAGGGAGCTCCTATAATTCACCCCTCCACTTT. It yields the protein CASSQGSSYNSPLHF.

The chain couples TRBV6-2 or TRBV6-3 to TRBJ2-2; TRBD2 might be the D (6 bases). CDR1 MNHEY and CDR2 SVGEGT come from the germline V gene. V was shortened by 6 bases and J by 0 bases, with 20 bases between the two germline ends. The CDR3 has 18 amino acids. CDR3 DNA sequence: TGTGCCAGCAGCCTAGACTCCCACCGGGGGTCGAACACCGGGGAGCTGTTTTTT. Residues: CASSLDSHRGSNTGELFF.

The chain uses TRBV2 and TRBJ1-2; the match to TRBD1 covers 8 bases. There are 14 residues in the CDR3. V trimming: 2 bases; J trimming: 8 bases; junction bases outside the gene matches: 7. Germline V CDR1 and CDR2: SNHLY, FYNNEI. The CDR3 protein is CASSELQGAVGYTF. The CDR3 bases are TGTGCCAGCAGTGAACTGCAGGGGGCGGTAGGCTACACCTTC.

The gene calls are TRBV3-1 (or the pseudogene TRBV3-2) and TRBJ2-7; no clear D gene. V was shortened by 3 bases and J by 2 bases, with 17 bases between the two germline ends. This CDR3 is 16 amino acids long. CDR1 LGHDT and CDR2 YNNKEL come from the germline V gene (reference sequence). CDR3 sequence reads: CASSQSPGSRTYEQYF. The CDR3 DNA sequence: TGTGCCAGCAGCCAGAGCCCCGGGTCTCGTACCTACGAGCAGTACTTC.

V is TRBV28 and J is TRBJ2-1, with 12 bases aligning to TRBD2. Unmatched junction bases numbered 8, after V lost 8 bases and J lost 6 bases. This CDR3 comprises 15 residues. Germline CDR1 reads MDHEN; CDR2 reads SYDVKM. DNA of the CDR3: TGTGCCAGCGGAACCGGGACTAGCGGGTTCAATGAGCAGTTCTTC. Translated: CASGTGTSGFNEQFF.

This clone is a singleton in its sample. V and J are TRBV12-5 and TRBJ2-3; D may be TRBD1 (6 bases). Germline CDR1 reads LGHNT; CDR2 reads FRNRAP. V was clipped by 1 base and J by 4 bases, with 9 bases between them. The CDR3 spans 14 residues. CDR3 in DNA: TGTGCTAGTGGTTTGGGAGGGGGTTCAGATACGCAGTATTTT. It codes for CASGLGGGSDTQYF.

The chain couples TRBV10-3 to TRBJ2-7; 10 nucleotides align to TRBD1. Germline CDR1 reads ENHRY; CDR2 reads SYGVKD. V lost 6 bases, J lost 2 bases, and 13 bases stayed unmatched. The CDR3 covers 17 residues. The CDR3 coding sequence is TGTGCCATCAGCCGCCCATCCGGGACAGGGGACCCCTACGAGCAGTACTTC. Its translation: CAISRPSGTGDPYEQYF.

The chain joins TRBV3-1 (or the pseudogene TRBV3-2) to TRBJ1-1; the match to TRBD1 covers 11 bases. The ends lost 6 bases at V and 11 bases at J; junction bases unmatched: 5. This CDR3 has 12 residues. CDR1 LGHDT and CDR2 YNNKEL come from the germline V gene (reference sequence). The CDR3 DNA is TGTGCCAGCAGTCAGGACAGGGGGCTCGCTTTCTTT. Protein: CASSQDRGLAFF.

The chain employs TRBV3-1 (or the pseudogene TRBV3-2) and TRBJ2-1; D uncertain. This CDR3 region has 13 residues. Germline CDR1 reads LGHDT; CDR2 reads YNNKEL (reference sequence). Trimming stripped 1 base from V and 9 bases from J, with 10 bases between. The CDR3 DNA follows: TGTGCCAGCAGCCAAGCTAGATCCGGTGAGCAGTTCTTC. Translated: CASSQARSGEQFF.

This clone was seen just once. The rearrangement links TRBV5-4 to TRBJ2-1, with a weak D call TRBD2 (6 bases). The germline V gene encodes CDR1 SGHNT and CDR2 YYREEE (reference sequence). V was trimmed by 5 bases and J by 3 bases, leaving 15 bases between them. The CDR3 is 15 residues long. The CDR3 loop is CASSPDGRGYNEQFF. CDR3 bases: TGTGCCAGCAGTCCCGACGGGCGGGGCTACAATGAGCAGTTCTTC.